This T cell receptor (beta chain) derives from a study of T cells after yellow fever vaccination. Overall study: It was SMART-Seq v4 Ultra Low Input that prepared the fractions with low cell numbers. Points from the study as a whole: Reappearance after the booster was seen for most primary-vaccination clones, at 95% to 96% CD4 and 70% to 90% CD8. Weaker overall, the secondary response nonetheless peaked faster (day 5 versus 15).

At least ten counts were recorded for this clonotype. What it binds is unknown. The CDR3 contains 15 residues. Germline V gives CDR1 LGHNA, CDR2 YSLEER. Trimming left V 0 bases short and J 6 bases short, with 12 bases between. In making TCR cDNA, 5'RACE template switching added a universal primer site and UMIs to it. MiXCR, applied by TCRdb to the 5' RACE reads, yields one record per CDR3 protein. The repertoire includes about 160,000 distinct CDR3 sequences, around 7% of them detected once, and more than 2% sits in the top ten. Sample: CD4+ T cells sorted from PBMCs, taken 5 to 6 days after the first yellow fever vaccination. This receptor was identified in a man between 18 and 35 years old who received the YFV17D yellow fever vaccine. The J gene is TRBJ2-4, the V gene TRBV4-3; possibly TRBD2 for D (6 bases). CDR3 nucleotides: TGCGCCAGCAGCCAAGATCGGGGGTCCGGAAACATTCAGTACTTC. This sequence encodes CASSQDRGSGNIQYF.